This record concerns one T cell receptor beta chain sequence. Its antigen has not been determined. No clone much larger than this one lies a single base away; base qualities are absent. The CDR3 holds 16 amino acids from the cysteine to the phenylalanine. The CDR3 DNA has 48 bases and is translated from base 1. V sheds 1 base and J sheds 5 bases, leaving 14 bases between their ends. Taken from the germline V gene (reference sequence), the CDR1 and CDR2 loops are LNHDA and SQIVND. The immunoSEQ Assay, a bias-controlled multiplex PCR, was used to amplify TCRbeta CDR3 regions from genomic DNA. For the original study's pipeline: The number of nucleated cells in each sample was estimated by amplification of reference gene primers within the assay. To quantify the absolute abundance of each unique TCRbeta CDR3 rearrangement, sequence reads were collapsed and filtered. For each sample, productive Simpson clonality was calculated by taking the square root of Simpson's diversity index across productive rearrangements. The immuneACCESS repertoire file appears here via TCRdb, limited to in-frame rearrangements. These files lack a portion of the clones; in checked studies, under half of the deficit traces to unresolved V genes, and the cause of the others is not known. The DNA gave D and trimming, while V, J and clone size come from that table. The sample profile shows 350,000 to 500,000 clones; 88% of them were found once. The ten largest clones represent around 1.5% of the sample.

This sample stems from a study of blood T cell repertoires in COVID-19 (TCRdb year 2020). Regarding the research as a whole: Samples from collaborators originated in the United States, Italy and Spain and spanned both the acute and convalescent phases of COVID-19. The material from the prospective study consisted of cDNA or gDNA derived from T cells, B-cell-depleted T cells, or PBMCs. Deeply sampled blood TCRbeta repertoires from subjects exposed to, actively infected with, or recovered from COVID-19 were included in the dataset. The repertoires were released in a freely available public database meant as a resource for research on the immune response to SARS-CoV-2. Samples were obtained from the ongoing ImmuneRACE study (first 160 participants) and from 1,000 to 1,500 subjects provided by 6 global collaborators. Sample metadata almost always included a de-identified subject ID, COVID-19 status, age in years and sex. Where available, HLA class I and class II types were obtained from metadata supplied by the sample provider rather than from assay-based typing.

Enrolling through a virtual design, the prospective study's participants ranged in age from roughly 18 to 89 years and lived across roughly 24 United States geographic areas. In the prospective study, participants were assigned to cohorts based on the clinical history participants reported in a screening survey and a study questionnaire. A participant counted as exposed if, within 2 weeks of entering the study, that participant had been in contact with someone who had a PCR-confirmed or clinician-diagnosed COVID-19 case. Mobile phlebotomists in the prospective study collected whole blood, serum and a nasopharyngeal or oropharyngeal swab from every participant. Prospective study participants could optionally give additional blood draws and questionnaires over an approximately 2-month period. Before DNA extraction, prospective study blood samples were shipped either frozen or at room temperature.

Study-wide conclusions, independent of this receptor: Clinical and demographic metadata were provided uncurated, with the amount varying by source and participant.

Material for sequencing was PBMCs or T cells enriched from blood (not recorded which). The clonotype was recovered from a young woman who had been exposed to COVID-19. The receptor chain draws on TRBV19 and TRBJ2-2; perhaps TRBD1 is the D gene, with 5 bases matching. The CDR3 amino acid sequence is: CASSIGLGRFTGELFF. The DNA sequence is given as TGTGCCAGTAGTATAGGGTTGGGGCGGTTTACCGGGGAGCTGTTTTTT.